In its sample, the clone carrying this T cell receptor (beta chain) was seen a few times. The data were produced by immunoSEQ multiplex PCR, yet TCRdb's version contains in-frame clones alone and is incomplete. This sample yields a few hundred thousand clones, of which approximately 90% are seen a single time; 2% to 2.5% belongs to the top ten. The data derive from a study of blood T cell repertoires in COVID-19. Study context: Specimens from acute and convalescent COVID-19 originated in the United States, Italy and Spain.

Per germline, CDR1 MNHEY and CDR2 SVGAGI. V was clipped by 6 bases and J by 3 bases; unmatched bases: 3. The CDR3 is 13 residues long. The chain joins TRBV6-5 to TRBJ2-3; 7 nucleotides align to TRBD1. The sequence derives from a woman aged 35 to 49 with acute COVID-19. The sequencing sample was made of PBMCs or T cells enriched from blood (not recorded which). CDR3 in DNA: TGTGCCAGCAGAAAGACAGGGACAGATACGCAGTATTTT. Its translation: CASRKTGTDTQYF.